The 8 T cell receptor beta chains listed next were all sequenced from one sample in a study of blood T cells in healthy people across ages. Using a J-beta primer mix together with a sample-barcoded 5' primer, a second PCR was run for roughly 6 to 11 cycles. Each CDR3 protein is one row after TCRdb ran MiXCR on the 5' RACE reads. The table shows approximately 1,700,000 distinct CDR3 sequences, with approximately 40% occurring only once. The sequencing input was blood. The receptors stem from a human donor in good health.

The sample holds a few counts of this clonotype. The rearrangement uses TRBV27 and TRBJ1-2; D remains ambiguous. Trimming took off 0 bases at V and 0 bases at J, with 8 bases between the two ends. The V gene's germline CDR1 is MNHEY and CDR2 SMNVEV (reference sequence). The CDR3 sequence is 15 residues long. The CDR3 loop reads CASSLSRTSNYGYTF. CDR3 bases: TGTGCCAGCAGTTTATCGAGGACCTCTAACTATGGCTACACCTTC.

This clonotype was counted a few times. V is TRBV5-1 and J is TRBJ1-2; no reliable D call. CDR1 and CDR2 from the germline V gene are SGHRS and YFSETQ. Trimming removed 2 bases at V and 0 bases at J, with 20 bases between. This CDR3 comprises 18 residues. Written as DNA, the CDR3 is TGCGCCAGCAGCTTCTTATTCTCTAGAGGGCTTTCTAACTATGGCTACACCTTC. This encodes CASSFLFSRGLSNYGYTF. The entire variable domain, with the rest obtained from reference TRBV5-1 and TRBJ1-2, is as follows: KAGVTQTPRYLIKTRGQQVTLSCSPISGHRSVSWYQQTPGQGLQFLFEYFSETQRNKGNFPGRFSGRQFSNSRSEMNVSTLELGDSALYLCASSFLFSRGLSNYGYTFGSGTRLTVV.

This clonotype occurred a few times. The rearrangement joins TRBV6-5 to TRBJ2-1, with 8 bases aligning to TRBD2. The CDR3 sequence is 14 residues long. Germline CDR1 MNHEY, CDR2 SVGAGI. V dropped 7 bases and J dropped 7; count of bases not matched to a gene: 9. Here the CDR3 DNA reads TGTGCCAGCAAGGGGACTAGGCGTAGAAATGAGCAGTTCTTC. Residues: CASKGTRRRNEQFF.

This clonotype has more than one count but fewer than ten. The CDR3: CSVDNNEKLFF. The CDR3, as DNA: TGCAGCGTAGACAATAATGAAAAACTGTTTTTT. V usage is TRBV29-1 and J usage is TRBJ1-4; no clear D. The CDR3 is made up of 11 amino acids. From germline, CDR1 is SQVTM and CDR2 ANQGSEA. Trimming took 6 bases from V and 4 from J, leaving 6 bases between them.

The chain carries TRBV20-1 and TRBJ2-5; TRBD2 might be the D (6 bases). CDR3 length: 18 amino acids. Germline assignment: CDR1 DFQATT and CDR2 SNEGSKA (reference sequence). V shed 6 bases and J shed 2 bases, with 28 bases lying between them. The CDR3 sequence: CSASRDSEAVARQETQYF. For the CDR3, the DNA is TGCAGTGCCAGCCGGGACTCCGAGGCGGTCGCCCGTCAAGAGACCCAGTACTTC.

This clonotype was found a few times. The chain recombines TRBV9 with TRBJ1-2; D is unresolved. The CDR3 totals 14 residues. Germline V gives CDR1 SGDLS, CDR2 YYNGEE. The V end lost 6 bases, the J end lost 5 bases, and 17 bases lay between the germline ends. The CDR3 nucleotides read TGTGCCAGCACCGGTGAGGGAATGGCGTATGGCTACACCTTC. It specifies CASTGEGMAYGYTF.

The chain is built from TRBV7-9 and TRBJ1-1; D is uncertain. In germline, CDR1 is SEHNR, CDR2 FQNEAQ (reference sequence). This CDR3 is built from 15 residues. Trimming cost V 2 bases and J 5 bases, with 15 bases left between them. The CDR3 nucleotides read TGTGCCAGCAGCTTAATGGGTGGTCTGGGGACTGAAGCTTTCTTT. Its translation is CASSLMGGLGTEAFF.

The J gene is TRBJ2-3, the V gene TRBV6-1; tentative D call: TRBD2 (6 bases). The CDR3 covers 18 residues. Germline V gives CDR1 MNHNS, CDR2 SASEGT. V was clipped by 7 bases and J by 2 bases, with 25 bases between them. The CDR3, as DNA: TGTGCCAGCAAGGGAGGCTCGAGACCTACGCCATCCACAGATACGCAGTATTTT. Amino acid sequence: CASKGGSRPTPSTDTQYF.